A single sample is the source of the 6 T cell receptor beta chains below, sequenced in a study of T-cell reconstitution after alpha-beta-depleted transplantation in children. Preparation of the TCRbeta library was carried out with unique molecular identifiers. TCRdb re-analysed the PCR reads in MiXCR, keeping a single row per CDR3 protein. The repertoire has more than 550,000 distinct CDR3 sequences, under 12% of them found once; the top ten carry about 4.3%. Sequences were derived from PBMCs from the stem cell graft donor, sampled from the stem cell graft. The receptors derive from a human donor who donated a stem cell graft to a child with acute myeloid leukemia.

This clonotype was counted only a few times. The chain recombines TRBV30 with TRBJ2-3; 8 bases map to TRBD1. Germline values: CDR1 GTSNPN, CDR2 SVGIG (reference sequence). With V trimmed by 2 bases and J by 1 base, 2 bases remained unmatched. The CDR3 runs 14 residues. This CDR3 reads CAWSPGQGTDTQYF. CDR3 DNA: TGTGCCTGGAGTCCGGGACAGGGCACAGATACGCAGTATTTT.

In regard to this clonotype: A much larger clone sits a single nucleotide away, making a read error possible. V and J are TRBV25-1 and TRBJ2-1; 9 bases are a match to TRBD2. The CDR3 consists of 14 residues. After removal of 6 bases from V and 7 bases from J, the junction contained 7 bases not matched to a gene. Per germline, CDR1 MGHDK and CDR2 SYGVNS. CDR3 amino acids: CASRASGNSNEQFF. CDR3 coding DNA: TGTGCCAGCAGGGCTAGCGGGAACAGTAATGAGCAGTTCTTC.

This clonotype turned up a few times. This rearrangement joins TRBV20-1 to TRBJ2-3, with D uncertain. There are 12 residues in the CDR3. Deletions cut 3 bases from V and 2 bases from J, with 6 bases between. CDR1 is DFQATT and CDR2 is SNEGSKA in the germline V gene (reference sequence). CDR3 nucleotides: TGCAGTGCTAGTGAGTTCACAGATACGCAGTATTTT. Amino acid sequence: CSASEFTDTQYF.

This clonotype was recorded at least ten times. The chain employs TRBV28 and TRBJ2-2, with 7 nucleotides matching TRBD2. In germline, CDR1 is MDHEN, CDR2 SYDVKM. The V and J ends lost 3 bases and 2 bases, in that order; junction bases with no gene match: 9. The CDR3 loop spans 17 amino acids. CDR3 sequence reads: CASSLIGPSGNTGELFF. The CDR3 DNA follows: TGTGCCAGCAGTTTGATCGGGCCTAGCGGTAACACCGGGGAGCTGTTTTTT.

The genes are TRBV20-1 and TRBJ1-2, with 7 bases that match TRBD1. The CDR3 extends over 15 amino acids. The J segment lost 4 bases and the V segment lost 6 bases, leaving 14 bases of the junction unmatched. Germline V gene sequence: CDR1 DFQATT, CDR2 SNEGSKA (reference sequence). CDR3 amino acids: CSAQTATGFRYGYTF. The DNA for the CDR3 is TGCAGTGCCCAGACGGCGACAGGGTTTCGCTATGGCTACACCTTC.

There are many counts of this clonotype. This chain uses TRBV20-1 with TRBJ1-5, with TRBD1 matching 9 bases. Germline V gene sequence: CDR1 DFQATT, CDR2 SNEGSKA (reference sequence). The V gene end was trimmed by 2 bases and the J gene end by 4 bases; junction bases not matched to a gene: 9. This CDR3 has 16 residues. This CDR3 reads CSARNGQGRRNQPQHF. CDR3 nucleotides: TGCAGTGCTAGAAACGGACAGGGGAGGAGGAATCAGCCCCAGCATTTT.